The 31 T cell receptor beta chains in this list originate from one sample, sequenced in a study of blood T cell repertoires in COVID-19. Generated by immunoSEQ multiplex PCR, the TCRdb table keeps only in-frame clones and is missing some. The repertoire holds approximately 100,000 clones, with about 89% as singletons. The sequenced sample was peripheral blood. These TCRs come from a human donor in a cohort sampled during active COVID-19.

The chain joins TRBV3-1 (or the pseudogene TRBV3-2) to TRBJ2-5, with D perhaps TRBD2 (6 bases). The CDR3 extends over 16 amino acids. The V gene's germline CDR1 is LGHDT and CDR2 YNNKEL (reference sequence). V dropped 1 base and J dropped 5 bases, with 17 bases sitting between them. The CDR3 loop is CASSQGRGPVAETQYF. CDR3 nucleotides: TGTGCCAGCAGCCAAGGGCGGGGCCCGGTGGCGGAGACCCAGTACTTC.

The chain uses TRBV7-3 and TRBJ2-5; 7 nucleotides agree with TRBD1. Germline CDR1 reads SGHTA; CDR2 reads FQGTGA. The CDR3 has 13 residues. The trim removed 8 bases at V and 3 bases at J, leaving 6 bases unmatched. The CDR3 DNA is TGTGCCAGCCGGACAGGAACAAAAGAGACCCAGTACTTC. Its protein is CASRTGTKETQYF.

The rearrangement uses TRBV11-2 and TRBJ2-2; D is perhaps TRBD1 (5 bases). V was trimmed by 7 bases and J by 4 bases, leaving 13 bases between them. The CDR3 extends over 14 amino acids. The V gene's germline CDR1 is SGHAT and CDR2 FQNNGV. Here the CDR3 reads CASTSGAVTGELFF. The CDR3 coding sequence is TGTGCCAGCACAAGTGGGGCGGTCACCGGGGAGCTGTTTTTT.

The chain is built from TRBV7-9 and TRBJ2-5, with TRBD2 matching over 7 bases. V gave up 8 bases and J gave up 5 bases; unmatched junction bases: 8. Looked up from germline, CDR1 is SEHNR and CDR2 is FQNEAQ (reference sequence). The length of the CDR3 is 13 residues. Here the CDR3 DNA reads TGTGCCAGCGGGCGGGGGATGGTGGAGACCCAGTACTTC. Its protein is CASGRGMVETQYF.

This clone has more than one count but fewer than ten. The chain has TRBV21-1 and TRBJ1-1. TRBV21-1 is annotated as a pseudogene. The CDR3 contains 14 residues. The CDR3 region is CASSKVSASTEAFF. CDR3 bases: TGTGCCAGCAGCAAAGTCTCAGCTAGCACTGAAGCTTTCTTT.

This clone was seen only a few times. The rearrangement joins TRBV9 to TRBJ2-1; tentatively, D is TRBD1 (7 bases). The CDR3 loop spans 16 amino acids. Germline V lookup: CDR1 SGDLS, CDR2 YYNGEE. V was trimmed by 2 bases and J by 8 bases, leaving 20 bases between them. The CDR3 protein is CASSVSGGGFVDEQFF. The CDR3 nucleotides are TGTGCCAGCAGCGTGTCCGGAGGGGGCTTTGTCGATGAGCAGTTCTTC.

The count of this clone is one. The CDR3 sequence is CASRLNLNQPQHF. CDR3 DNA sequence: TGTGCCAGCAGGCTGAACCTAAATCAGCCCCAGCATTTT. The V and J genes are TRBV28 and TRBJ1-5; D gene uncertain. Germline V CDR1 and CDR2: MDHEN, SYDVKM. The CDR3 covers 13 residues. Trimming removed 6 bases at V and 4 bases at J, with 10 bases between.

CDR3 residues: CASSSDYSYNEQFF. The CDR3 coding sequence is TGTGCCAGCAGCTCGGACTACTCCTACAATGAGCAGTTCTTC. V gene TRBV7-2 combines with J gene TRBJ2-1; a weak D match, TRBD2 (6 bases). The CDR3 contains 14 residues. Germline CDR1 reads SGHTA; CDR2 reads FQGNSA. The V end was cut by 4 bases, the J end by 0 bases, with 7 bases between. The full variable domain, in which reference TRBV7-2 and TRBJ2-1 provide the parts outside the CDR3, is GAGVSQSPSNKVTEKGKDVELRCDPISGHTALYWYRQSLGQGLEFLIYFQGNSAPDKSGLPSDRFSAERTGGSVSTLTIQRTQQEDSAVYLCASSSDYSYNEQFFGPGTRLTVL.

V gene TRBV5-6 combines with J gene TRBJ2-7; 7 nucleotides align to TRBD1. The CDR3 sequence is 14 residues long. Germline CDR1 and CDR2: SGHDT and YYEEEE. V lost 5 bases, J lost 7 bases, and 12 bases stayed unmatched. For the CDR3, the DNA is TGTGCCAGCAGGCTCCGGGACAGCCTACGTGAGCAGTACTTC. Its translation is CASRLRDSLREQYF.

V is TRBV5-1 and J is TRBJ2-4; TRBD2 matches at 7 bases. After removal of 0 bases from V and 3 bases from J, the junction contained 3 bases not matched to a gene. Germline CDR1 and CDR2: SGHRS and YFSETQ. This CDR3 has 15 amino acids. CDR3 residues: CASSLAREGKNIQYF. The DNA of the CDR3 is TGCGCCAGCAGCTTGGCCAGGGAGGGCAAAAACATTCAGTACTTC.

The CDR3 DNA reads as TGTGCCAGCAACCCGGGAGCGGGGGGGGAGCAGTTCTTC. The encoded protein is CASNPGAGGEQFF. The chain carries TRBV14 and TRBJ2-1, with 10 nucleotides matching TRBD2. Germline CDR1 SGHDN, CDR2 FVKESK. The CDR3 is 13 residues long. Unmatched junction bases numbered 7, after V lost 7 bases and J lost 10 bases.

The V call is TRBV12-5, the J call TRBJ2-1; D is uncertain. The CDR3 is 13 amino acids. Germline V gene data show CDR1 as LGHNT and CDR2 as FRNRAP. V was clipped by 5 bases and J by 0 bases, with 5 bases between them. The CDR3 region is CASGQDSYNEQFF. CDR3 nucleotide sequence: TGTGCTAGTGGTCAGGACTCCTACAATGAGCAGTTCTTC. Full variable domain (missing parts from reference TRBV12-5 and TRBJ2-1): DARVTQTPRHKVTEMGQEVTMRCQPILGHNTVFWYRQTMMQGLELLAYFRNRAPLDDSGMPKDRFSAEMPDATLATLKIQPSEPRDSAVYFCASGQDSYNEQFFGPGTRLTVL.

The table lists this clone with a few counts. In DNA form, the CDR3 reads TGTGCCAGTAAGGGACTGGGGACCGACTCCTACGAGCAGTACTTC. Its protein is CASKGLGTDSYEQYF. The V and J genes are TRBV19 and TRBJ2-7; maybe TRBD2 (6 bases). The CDR3 is 15 amino acids. The germline V gene encodes CDR1 LNHDA and CDR2 SQIVND (reference sequence). The V end was cut by 7 bases, the J end by 0 bases, with 16 bases between.

The V call is TRBV28, the J call TRBJ1-1; D is ambiguous. The CDR3 totals 16 residues. V lost 3 bases to trimming and J lost 3 bases, with 17 bases between them. The germline CDR1 and CDR2 sequences are MDHEN and SYDVKM. The CDR3, as DNA: TGTGCCAGCAGTTTCACAGCCTACGGTGGGTACACTGAAGCTTTCTTT. Its protein is CASSFTAYGGYTEAFF. Full variable domain (remainder filled in from reference TRBV28 and TRBJ1-1): DVKVTQSSRYLVKRTGEKVFLECVQDMDHENMFWYRQDPGLGLRLIYFSYDVKMKEKGDIPEGYSVSREKKERFSLILESASTNQTSMYLCASSFTAYGGYTEAFFGQGTRLTVV.

This chain links TRBV5-4 with TRBJ1-4, with D tentatively TRBD1 (5 bases). Germline CDR1 is SGHNT and CDR2 is YYREEE (reference sequence). V was clipped by 3 bases and J by 4 bases, with 10 bases between them. The CDR3 has 14 residues. CDR3 in amino acids: CASSSQEINEKLFF. CDR3 DNA: TGTGCCAGCAGCTCACAGGAGATTAATGAAAAACTGTTTTTT.

The count of this clone is one. This rearrangement joins TRBV10-3 to TRBJ1-5; 10 nucleotides line up with TRBD1. Trimming removed 4 bases from V and 6 bases from J; junction bases left unmatched: 9. The V gene's germline CDR1 is ENHRY and CDR2 SYGVKD. This CDR3 is built from 16 residues. CDR3 region: CAISGTTGTGVQPQHF. DNA for the CDR3: TGTGCCATCAGTGGAACTACCGGGACAGGGGTTCAGCCCCAGCATTTT.

In DNA form, the CDR3 reads TGTGCCAGCAGCTCGGGACAGGGGGCAAGTTCACCCCTCCACTTT. It translates to CASSSGQGASSPLHF. The genes are TRBV7-2 and TRBJ1-6; the match to TRBD1 covers 12 bases. The germline gives CDR1 SGHTA, CDR2 FQGNSA. This CDR3 region has 15 residues. With 4 bases clipped from V and 9 bases from J, the junction kept 4 bases outside the gene matches.

The CDR3 is CASSSGHRTWNTEAFF. DNA for the CDR3: TGTGCCAGCAGTTCTGGACACCGAACCTGGAACACTGAAGCTTTCTTT. The chain recombines TRBV28 with TRBJ1-1; possibly TRBD1 for D (5 bases). V gave up 4 bases and J gave up 1 base, with 16 bases separating them. The CDR3 runs to 16 residues. Germline loops: CDR1 MDHEN, CDR2 SYDVKM.

The chain is built from TRBV5-4 and TRBJ2-2, with D possibly being TRBD2 (5 bases). V lost 2 bases and J lost 4, with 15 bases in between. Germline loops: CDR1 SGHNT, CDR2 YYREEE (reference sequence). There are 16 residues in the CDR3. CDR3 in DNA: TGTGCCAGCAGCTTAGCGGTACCGGCGGTCACCGGGGAGCTGTTTTTT. The encoded protein is CASSLAVPAVTGELFF.

The rearrangement links TRBV5-1 to TRBJ1-2; possible D gene TRBD1, 6 bases. The CDR3 is 16 residues long. V shed 3 bases and J shed 1 base, with 16 bases lying between them. In germline, CDR1 is SGHRS, CDR2 YFSETQ. CDR3 sequence: CASSSDYQQGNYGYTF. The DNA for the CDR3 is TGCGCCAGCAGCTCGGATTACCAACAGGGTAACTATGGCTACACCTTC. Filled out from reference TRBV5-1 and TRBJ1-2, the complete variable domain reads KAGVTQTPRYLIKTRGQQVTLSCSPISGHRSVSWYQQTPGQGLQFLFEYFSETQRNKGNFPGRFSGRQFSNSRSEMNVSTLELGDSALYLCASSSDYQQGNYGYTFGSGTRLTVV.

In this sample, this clone turned up once. The chain recombines TRBV18 with TRBJ2-7; 10 nucleotides match TRBD1. Germline V lookup: CDR1 KGHSH, CDR2 LQKENI. The CDR3 loop spans 15 amino acids. The V gene end was trimmed by 3 bases and the J gene end by 4 bases; junction bases not matched to a gene: 6. CDR3 region: CASSPPGQGIYEQYF. The DNA of the CDR3 is TGTGCCAGCTCACCCCCGGGACAGGGGATATACGAGCAGTACTTC.

This clone has only one observation. The chain joins TRBV4-3 to TRBJ1-4, with D possibly matching TRBD1 (5 bases). Germline V gene data show CDR1 as LGHNA and CDR2 as YSLEER. Trimming stripped 0 bases from V and 7 bases from J, with 15 bases between. CDR3 length: 16 amino acids. CDR3 sequence: CASSQDKNRQFEKLFF. CDR3 in DNA: TGCGCCAGCAGCCAAGATAAGAACAGGCAGTTTGAAAAACTGTTTTTT.

The genes are TRBV7-9 and TRBJ1-1, with TRBD1 matching 12 bases. J was trimmed by 3 bases and V by 4 bases; bases with no gene match: 9. CDR1 is SEHNR and CDR2 is FQNEAQ in the germline V gene (reference sequence). The CDR3 consists of 17 residues. The CDR3 protein is CASSSLGQGALDTEAFF. As DNA, the CDR3 is TGTGCCAGCAGCTCCCTGGGACAGGGGGCTTTGGACACTGAAGCTTTCTTT.

The V call is TRBV4-1, the J call TRBJ2-2, with 7 bases aligning to TRBD2. Germline V gene sequence: CDR1 MGHRA, CDR2 YSYEKL. CDR3 length equals 15 residues. V lost 0 bases to trimming and J lost 3 bases; unmatched junction nucleotides: 1. Here the CDR3 DNA reads TGCGCCAGCAGCCAAGAGGGAGGGTACACCGGGGAGCTGTTTTTT. Protein sequence: CASSQEGGYTGELFF.

The sample holds one count of this clone. This rearrangement joins TRBV5-6 to TRBJ2-5, with unresolved D. Germline V CDR1 and CDR2: SGHDT, YYEEEE. The CDR3 length is 15 residues. The germline V and J ends were trimmed by 0 bases and 0 bases, with 9 bases remaining between them. CDR3 nucleotide sequence: TGTGCCAGCAGCTTGGTGTCCGGGTACCAAGAGACCCAGTACTTC. Translating gives CASSLVSGYQETQYF.

The chain joins TRBV4-1 to TRBJ1-4; maybe TRBD1 (5 bases). The CDR3 is 15 amino acids. The germline V and J ends were trimmed by 3 bases and 8 bases, with 16 bases remaining between them. Germline V gene sequence: CDR1 MGHRA, CDR2 YSYEKL. The CDR3 reads CASSQAPTRTEKLFF. The CDR3 DNA follows: TGCGCCAGCAGCCAGGCGCCTACCAGGACAGAAAAACTGTTTTTT.

This chain uses TRBV19 with TRBJ2-7, with 7 bases that match TRBD1. This CDR3 has 13 amino acids. Germline V gives CDR1 LNHDA, CDR2 SQIVND (reference sequence). The V and J ends lost 4 bases and 3 bases, in that order; junction bases with no gene match: 3. This CDR3 reads CASSSPGGYEQYF. As DNA, the CDR3 is TGTGCCAGTAGTAGTCCAGGGGGCTACGAGCAGTACTTC.

The rearrangement uses TRBV7-9 and TRBJ1-2; no firm D call. The CDR3 consists of 15 residues. Germline V gene data show CDR1 as SEHNR and CDR2 as FQNEAQ (reference sequence). V was cut by 1 base and J by 4 bases, with 13 bases left in between. In DNA, the CDR3 is TGTGCCAGCAGCTTAGATGTAGAGACTACCTATGGCTACACCTTC. It translates to CASSLDVETTYGYTF.

This rearrangement joins TRBV12-3 or TRBV12-4 to TRBJ1-2; D not certain. This CDR3 comprises 13 residues. V was clipped by 6 bases and J by 8 bases, with 16 bases between them. The CDR3 region is CASSRGSEAGYTF. CDR3 sequence (DNA): TGTGCCAGCAGCCGCGGGTCCGAGGCCGGCTACACCTTC.

The gene calls are TRBV28 and TRBJ1-2; 7 nucleotides align to TRBD1. The length of the CDR3 is 13 residues. V lost 8 bases to trimming and J lost 5 bases; unmatched junction nucleotides: 8. The germline V gene has CDR1 MDHEN and CDR2 SYDVKM. The CDR3 here is CASGLQGGYGYTF. The CDR3 nucleotides read TGTGCCAGCGGCCTTCAGGGGGGATATGGCTACACCTTC.

The V and J genes are TRBV6-5 and TRBJ1-1, with D possibly matching TRBD1 (5 bases). Trimming stripped 7 bases from V and 1 base from J, with 16 bases between. Germline lookup yields CDR1 MNHEY and CDR2 SVGAGI. The CDR3 sequence is 15 residues long. This chain's CDR3 is CASTSGWGQNTEAFF. The CDR3 DNA reads TGTGCCAGCACCTCGGGTTGGGGCCAGAACACTGAAGCTTTCTTT.